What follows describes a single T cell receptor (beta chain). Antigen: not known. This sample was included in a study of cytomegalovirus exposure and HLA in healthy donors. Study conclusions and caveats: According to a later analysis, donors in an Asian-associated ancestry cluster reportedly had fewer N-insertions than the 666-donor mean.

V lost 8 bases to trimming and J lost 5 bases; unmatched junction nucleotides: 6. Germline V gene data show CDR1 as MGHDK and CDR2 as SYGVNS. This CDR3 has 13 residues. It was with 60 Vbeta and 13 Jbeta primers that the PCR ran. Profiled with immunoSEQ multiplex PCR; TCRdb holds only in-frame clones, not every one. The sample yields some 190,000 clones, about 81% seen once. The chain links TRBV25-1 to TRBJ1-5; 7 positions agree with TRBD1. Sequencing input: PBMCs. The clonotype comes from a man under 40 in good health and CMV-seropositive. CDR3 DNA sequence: TGTGCCAGCGTTGGGCAGGGGGATCAGCCCCAGCATTTT. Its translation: CASVGQGDQPQHF. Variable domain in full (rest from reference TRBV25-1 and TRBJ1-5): EADIYQTPRYLVIGTGKKITLECSQTMGHDKMYWYQQDPGMELHLIHYSYGVNSTEKGDLSSESTVSRIRTEHFPLTLESARPSHTSQYLCASVGQGDQPQHFGDGTRLSIL.